A selection of T cell receptor beta chains follows, all from one sample in a study of T cell repertoires in cytomegalovirus infection. TCRdb passed the reads through MiXCR, listing each CDR3 protein once. The data show about 300,000 distinct CDR3 sequences, approximately 10% seen once. Sample: PBMCs. The receptors derive from a human donor in good health (CMV status not recorded). Some clones in this sample may be carry-over from other donors' samples. The CDR3 runs from the conserved cysteine through the conserved F or W. A D gene is named only where the DNA matches it firmly. Expanded clones are given a class, and other clones once, few, many or no size at all.

DNA: TGTGCCAGCAGTGGGGGGGGATCTTTGAACTATGGCTACACCTTC; CDR3: CASSGGGSLNYGYTF; size: few; J: TRBJ1-2; V: TRBV6-1; D: NA
DNA: TGTGCCAGCAGCGCAACCCCAGGGGTCTATGGCTACACCTTC; CDR3: CASSATPGVYGYTF; size: NA; J: TRBJ1-2; V: TRBV7-9; D: NA
DNA: TGTGCCAGCAGCTTAGACGGGACAGGGATTTACGGTTATGGCTACACCTTC; CDR3: CASSLDGTGIYGYGYTF; size: many; J: TRBJ1-2; V: TRBV7-2; D: TRBD1
DNA: TGTGCCAGCAGCACACAGACTAGCGGGGGGTACAATGAGCAGTTCTTC; CDR3: CASSTQTSGGYNEQFF; size: NA; J: TRBJ2-1; V: TRBV7-2; D: TRBD2
DNA: TGCAGTGCCAGCGATTCGGGGAGCTCCTACAATGAGCAGTTCTTC; CDR3: CSASDSGSSYNEQFF; size: many; J: TRBJ2-1; V: TRBV20-1; D: NA
DNA: TGTGCCAGCAGCTTGGCAACAGGGGCCGGCACTGGAAACACCATATATTTT; CDR3: CASSLATGAGTGNTIYF; size: many; J: TRBJ1-3; V: TRBV7-2; D: TRBD1
DNA: TGTGCCAGCAGACCCTTCTTAGGGGATGTTACCGGGGAGCTGTTTTTT; CDR3: CASRPFLGDVTGELFF; size: many; J: TRBJ2-2; V: TRBV27; D: NA
DNA: TGTGCCAGCAGCCCAGGACAGCAGGGTAGCAATCAGCCCCAGCATTTT; CDR3: CASSPGQQGSNQPQHF; size: many; J: TRBJ1-5; V: TRBV5-5; D: NA
DNA: TGTGCCAGCAGCCCCTCGGACGGAGATACGCAGTATTTT; CDR3: CASSPSDGDTQYF; size: many; J: TRBJ2-3; V: TRBV7-3; D: NA
DNA: TGTGCCAGCAGTTACTTAAGTGCGGGGGGAACTAGCAATCAGCCCCAGCATTTT; CDR3: CASSYLSAGGTSNQPQHF; size: many; J: TRBJ1-5; V: TRBV6-2/TRBV6-3; D: NA
DNA: TGCAGCGTAAAATCGGGGCTCACCACCGGGGAGCTGTTTTTT; CDR3: CSVKSGLTTGELFF; size: few; J: TRBJ2-2; V: TRBV29-1; D: NA
DNA: TGTGCCAGCAGCCAAGCGGCTAGCGCCACCGGGGAGCTGTTTTTT; CDR3: CASSQAASATGELFF; size: many; J: TRBJ2-2; V: TRBV4-2; D: NA
DNA: TGTGCCAGCAGCCCGGAACCGTTGGGGACAGGGCGGTTCTTC; CDR3: CASSPEPLGTGRFF; size: NA; J: TRBJ2-1; V: TRBV6-2/TRBV6-3; D: TRBD1
DNA: TGTGCCAGCAGGCTAGGACAGGGGAATTCACCCCTCCACTTT; CDR3: CASRLGQGNSPLHF; size: many; J: TRBJ1-6; V: TRBV7-2; D: TRBD1
DNA: TGTGCCAGCAGCCCGTGGACCCGGAGGGAGACCCAGTACTTC; CDR3: CASSPWTRRETQYF; size: many; J: TRBJ2-5; V: TRBV5-4; D: NA
DNA: TGTGCCAGCAGTCCCTTTTTCGGACCACTTCATAGGGAGCTGTTTTTT; CDR3: CASSPFFGPLHRELFF; size: many; J: TRBJ2-2; V: TRBV28; D: NA
DNA: TGTGCCAGCAGTGGCGGGGGGCTGGAAGAGACCCAGTACTTC; CDR3: CASSGGGLEETQYF; size: few; J: TRBJ2-5; V: TRBV2; D: TRBD2
DNA: TGTGCCACCGCCTTGGGACAGGGGTACAATGAGCAGTTCTTC; CDR3: CATALGQGYNEQFF; size: many; J: TRBJ2-1; V: TRBV27; D: TRBD1
DNA: TGCAGTGCTAGAGATGTGGGACGGGGGGGGAATGAGCAGTTCTTC; CDR3: CSARDVGRGGNEQFF; size: few; J: TRBJ2-1; V: TRBV20-1; D: TRBD2
DNA: TGTGCCAGCAGTAATCCGGGGTCTGCACTCTATGGCTACACCTTC; CDR3: CASSNPGSALYGYTF; size: many; J: TRBJ1-2; V: TRBV28; D: NA
DNA: TGTGCCAGCAGCTTAGTCAGGAGCACAGATACGCAGTATTTT; CDR3: CASSLVRSTDTQYF; size: many; J: TRBJ2-3; V: TRBV7-8; D: NA
DNA: TGTGCCAGCAGTGTTTCGCGGACAGGGGTAACCGGGGAGCTGTTTTTT; CDR3: CASSVSRTGVTGELFF; size: few; J: TRBJ2-2; V: TRBV2; D: TRBD1
DNA: TGCAGCGTTGGGTTTGGAGGTGGAAACACCATATATTTT; CDR3: CSVGFGGGNTIYF; size: NA; J: TRBJ1-3; V: TRBV29-1; D: NA
DNA: TGTGCCAGCAGCAAGGCAACTGGGAGCTCTGGAAACACCATATATTTT; CDR3: CASSKATGSSGNTIYF; size: many; J: TRBJ1-3; V: TRBV12-3/TRBV12-4; D: NA
DNA: TGTGCCAGCAGCTTACTGAATTACAATGAGCAGTTCTTC; CDR3: CASSLLNYNEQFF; size: many; J: TRBJ2-1; V: TRBV7-6; D: NA
DNA: TGTGCCAGCAGCTTAGGTCTAGCGGGTTCACCCCTCCACTTT; CDR3: CASSLGLAGSPLHF; size: few; J: TRBJ1-6; V: TRBV13; D: NA
DNA: TGCAGTGCTAGAGATACGCCGCCAAATTCACCCCTCCACTTT; CDR3: CSARDTPPNSPLHF; size: few; J: TRBJ1-6; V: TRBV20-1; D: NA
DNA: TGTGCCAGCAGCGTAGGGATCAATGAGCAGTTCTTC; CDR3: CASSVGINEQFF; size: many; J: TRBJ2-1; V: TRBV5-6; D: NA
DNA: TGTGCCAGCAGCCAGACAGGGATAGCCAAAAACATTCAGTACTTC; CDR3: CASSQTGIAKNIQYF; size: many; J: TRBJ2-4; V: TRBV12-3/TRBV12-4; D: TRBD1
DNA: TGTGCCAGCAGCCAAGGGTCGGGGGGAGGCTCCTACAATGAGCAGTTCTTC; CDR3: CASSQGSGGGSYNEQFF; size: many; J: TRBJ2-1; V: TRBV3-1; D: TRBD2
DNA: TGTGCTAGTGCCTTCTTTGGACAGAACTATGGCTACACCTTC; CDR3: CASAFFGQNYGYTF; size: many; J: TRBJ1-2; V: TRBV12-5; D: NA
DNA: TGTGCCAGCTCACCAGTAGACAATGAGCAGTTCTTC; CDR3: CASSPVDNEQFF; size: many; J: TRBJ2-1; V: TRBV18; D: NA
DNA: TGTGCCAGCAGCCAGGGACTAGCGGGGGGGAGAACTCAATACAATGAGCAGTTCTTC; CDR3: CASSQGLAGGRTQYNEQFF; size: many; J: TRBJ2-1; V: TRBV7-9; D: TRBD2
DNA: TGTGCCAGCAGTTCCCGGGACAGCTCACCTGGGGCCAACGTCCTGACTTTC; CDR3: CASSSRDSSPGANVLTF; size: many; J: TRBJ2-6; V: TRBV28; D: TRBD1
DNA: TGTGCCAGCACCCACTCCGGGGGCAGTCTCAATGAGCAGTTCTTC; CDR3: CASTHSGGSLNEQFF; size: many; J: TRBJ2-1; V: TRBV7-2; D: NA
DNA: TGTGCCAGTTCCGGGACAGGGAGTTCACCCCTCCACTTT; CDR3: CASSGTGSSPLHF; size: many; J: TRBJ1-6; V: TRBV10-3; D: TRBD1
DNA: TGTGCCAGCAGCCCGGGACTTCTGGAGACCCAGTACTTC; CDR3: CASSPGLLETQYF; size: few; J: TRBJ2-5; V: TRBV5-8; D: NA
DNA: TGTGCCAGCAGCGCTCAGGGGCTTAATGAAAAACTGTTTTTT; CDR3: CASSAQGLNEKLFF; size: many; J: TRBJ1-4; V: TRBV7-2; D: NA
DNA: TGTGCCAGTACCTATAGGGCTGAAGCTTTCTTT; CDR3: CASTYRAEAFF; size: NA; J: TRBJ1-1; V: TRBV19; D: NA
DNA: TGTGCCAGCAGCGTAAAAGGGGCGGACTACACTAGCACAGATACGCAGTATTTT; CDR3: CASSVKGADYTSTDTQYF; size: many; J: TRBJ2-3; V: TRBV9; D: NA
DNA: TGTGCCAGCAGCCAAGAACGGAGGGGGGATGGCTACACCTTC; CDR3: CASSQERRGDGYTF; size: NA; J: TRBJ1-2; V: TRBV14; D: NA
DNA: TGCGCCAGCAGCTTCAGAACCAGGGAGACCCAGTACTTC; CDR3: CASSFRTRETQYF; size: NA; J: TRBJ2-5; V: TRBV5-1; D: NA
DNA: TGTGCCAGCAGCGCGGGAGGGACGGCTTCCTACGAGCAGTACTTC; CDR3: CASSAGGTASYEQYF; size: many; J: TRBJ2-7; V: TRBV7-6; D: TRBD2